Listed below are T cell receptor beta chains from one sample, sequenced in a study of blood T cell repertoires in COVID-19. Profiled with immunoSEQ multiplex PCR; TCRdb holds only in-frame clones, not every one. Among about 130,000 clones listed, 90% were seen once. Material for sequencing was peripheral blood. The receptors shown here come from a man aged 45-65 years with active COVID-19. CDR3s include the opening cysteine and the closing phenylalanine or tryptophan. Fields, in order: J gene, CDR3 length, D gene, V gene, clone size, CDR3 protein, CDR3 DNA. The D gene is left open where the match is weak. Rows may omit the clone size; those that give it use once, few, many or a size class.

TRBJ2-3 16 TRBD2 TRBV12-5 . CASGLVPAGGSDTQYF TGTGCTAGTGGTTTGGTTCCAGCGGGAGGCTCGGATACGCAGTATTTT
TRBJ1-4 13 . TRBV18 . CASSPGANEKLFF TGTGCCAGCTCACCAGGAGCTAATGAAAAACTGTTTTTT
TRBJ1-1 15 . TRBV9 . CASSVGQVGDTEAFF TGTGCCAGCAGCGTAGGACAGGTTGGGGACACTGAAGCTTTCTTT
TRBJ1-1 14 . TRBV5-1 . CASTRGRGGGEAFF TGCGCCAGCACTCGAGGTAGGGGAGGCGGTGAAGCTTTCTTT
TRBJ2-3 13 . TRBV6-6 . CASSYFLTDTQYF TGTGCCAGCAGTTACTTCCTCACAGATACGCAGTATTTT
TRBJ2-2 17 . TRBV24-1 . CATSDTVAGTNTGELFF TGTGCCACCAGTGACACCGTGGCCGGGACGAACACCGGGGAGCTGTTTTTT
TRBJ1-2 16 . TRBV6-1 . CASSEARYTQHYGYTF TGTGCCAGCAGTGAAGCGAGGTACACGCAGCACTATGGCTACACCTTC
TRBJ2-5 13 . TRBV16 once CASSPDTRETQYF TGTGCCAGCAGCCCGGACACGCGGGAGACCCAGTACTTC
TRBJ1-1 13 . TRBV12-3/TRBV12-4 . CASSLAEGTEAFF TGTGCCAGCAGTTTAGCGGAGGGCACTGAAGCTTTCTTT
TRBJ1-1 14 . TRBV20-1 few CSASYGGTDTEAFF TGCAGTGCTAGTTATGGCGGGACGGACACTGAAGCTTTCTTT
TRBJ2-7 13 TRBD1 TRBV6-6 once CASSSGQGGEQYF TGTGCCAGCAGTTCAGGACAGGGTGGCGAGCAGTACTTC
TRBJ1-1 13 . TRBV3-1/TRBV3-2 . CASSQVSGGEAFF TGTGCCAGCAGCCAAGTCTCGGGGGGTGAAGCTTTCTTT
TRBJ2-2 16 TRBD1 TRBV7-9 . CASSAGGTGVSGELFF TGTGCCAGCAGCGCAGGGGGGACAGGGGTATCCGGGGAGCTGTTTTTT
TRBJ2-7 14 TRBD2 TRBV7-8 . CASSLSAGVGEQYF TGTGCCAGCAGCCTCTCGGCGGGGGTAGGGGAGCAGTACTTC
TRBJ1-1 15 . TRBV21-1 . CASSKVRRKHGEAFF TGTGCCAGCAGCAAAGTACGCAGGAAACACGGTGAAGCTTTCTTT
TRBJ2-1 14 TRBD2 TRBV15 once CATSREGTSNEQFF TGTGCCACCAGCAGAGAGGGGACTAGCAATGAGCAGTTCTTC
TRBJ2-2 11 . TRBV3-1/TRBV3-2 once CASTGPGELFF TGTGCCAGCACTGGGCCCGGGGAGCTGTTTTTT
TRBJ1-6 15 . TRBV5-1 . CASSLIPLSDSPLHF TGCGCCAGCAGCTTGATCCCCTTATCTGATTCACCCCTCCACTTT
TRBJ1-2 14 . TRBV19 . CASSTRDRLYGYTF TGTGCCAGTAGTACACGAGACAGGCTTTATGGCTACACCTTC
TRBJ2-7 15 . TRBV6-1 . CASSEGLDSGYEQYF TGTGCCAGCAGTGAAGGACTCGACTCGGGCTACGAGCAGTACTTC
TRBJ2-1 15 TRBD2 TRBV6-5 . CASSYVSGRAGEQFF TGTGCCAGCAGTTATGTCAGCGGGAGGGCCGGGGAGCAGTTCTTC
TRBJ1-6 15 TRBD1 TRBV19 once CASSLGDRVNSPLHF TGTGCCAGTAGTTTAGGGGACAGGGTAAATTCACCCCTCCACTTT
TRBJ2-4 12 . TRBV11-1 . CASRGTENIQYF TGTGCCAGCCGGGGTACAGAAAACATTCAGTACTTC
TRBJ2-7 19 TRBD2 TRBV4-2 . CASSQVETSGGVESYEQYF TGTGCCAGCAGCCAAGTAGAGACTAGCGGGGGGGTCGAGTCCTACGAGCAGTACTTC
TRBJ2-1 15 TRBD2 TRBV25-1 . CASSPSGGSYNEQFF TGTGCCAGCAGCCCGAGCGGGGGCTCCTACAATGAGCAGTTCTTC
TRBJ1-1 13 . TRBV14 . CASSQAPNTEAFF TGTGCCAGCAGCCAAGCCCCAAACACTGAAGCTTTCTTT
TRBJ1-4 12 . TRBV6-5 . CASSSGEEKLFF TGTGCCAGCAGCTCCGGGGAAGAAAAACTGTTTTTT
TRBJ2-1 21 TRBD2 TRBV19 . CASSMSHLAGGPRYSYNERFF TGTGCCAGTAGTATGAGCCATCTAGCGGGAGGCCCACGATACTCCTACAATGAGCGGTTCTTC
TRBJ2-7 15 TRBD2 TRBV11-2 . CASSPLGAGGYEQYF TGTGCCAGCAGCCCCCTAGGGGCGGGGGGCTACGAGCAGTACTTC
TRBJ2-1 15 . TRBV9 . CASSALDLDYNEQFF TGTGCCAGCAGCGCTCTAGACCTAGATTACAATGAGCAGTTCTTC
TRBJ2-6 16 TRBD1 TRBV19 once CATRTGAVSGANVLTF TGTGCCACGCGGACAGGGGCCGTCTCTGGGGCCAACGTCCTGACTTTC
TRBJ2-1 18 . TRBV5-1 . CASSLVFRQRAGGDEQFF TGCGCCAGCAGCTTGGTTTTCCGACAGCGGGCCGGCGGTGATGAGCAGTTCTTC
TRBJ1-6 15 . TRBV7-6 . CASSLMAGSNSPLHF TGTGCCAGCAGCTTAATGGCAGGGTCTAATTCACCCCTCCACTTT
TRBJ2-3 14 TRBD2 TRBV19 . CASRAGGPTDTQYF TGTGCCAGTCGAGCGGGGGGGCCAACAGATACGCAGTATTTT
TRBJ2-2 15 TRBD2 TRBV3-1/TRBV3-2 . CASSQASGSAWELFF TGTGCCAGCAGCCAGGCTAGCGGGAGCGCGTGGGAGCTGTTTTTT
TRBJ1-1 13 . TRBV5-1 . CASSFEGHLGAFF TGCGCCAGCAGCTTTGAAGGACATTTAGGAGCTTTCTTT
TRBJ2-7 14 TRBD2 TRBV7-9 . CASSSGLETYEQYF TGTGCCAGCAGCTCGGGACTAGAGACCTACGAGCAGTACTTC
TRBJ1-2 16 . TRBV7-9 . CASSLDSRQGGHGYTF TGTGCCAGCAGCTTAGACTCCCGGCAGGGCGGTCATGGCTACACCTTC
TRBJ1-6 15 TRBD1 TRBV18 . CASSRDRPDNSPLHF TGTGCCAGCTCCCGGGACAGGCCTGATAATTCACCCCTCCACTTT
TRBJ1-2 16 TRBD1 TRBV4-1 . CASSQAAGGAPYGYTF TGCGCCAGCAGCCAAGCGGCAGGGGGCGCACCCTATGGCTACACCTTC
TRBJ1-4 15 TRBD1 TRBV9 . CASSVDRGFNEKLFF TGTGCCAGCAGCGTTGACAGGGGTTTTAATGAAAAACTGTTTTTT
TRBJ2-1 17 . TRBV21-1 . CASSKAARGGEYNEQFF TGTGCCAGCAGCAAAGCCGCGCGGGGGGGCGAATACAATGAGCAGTTCTTC
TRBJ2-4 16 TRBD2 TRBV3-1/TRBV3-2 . CASSQGTSGGQNIQYF TGTGCCAGCAGCCAAGGGACTAGCGGGGGCCAAAACATTCAGTACTTC
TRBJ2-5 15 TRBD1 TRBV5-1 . CASARGQAVQETQYF TGCGCCAGCGCAAGGGGGCAGGCCGTGCAAGAGACCCAGTACTTC
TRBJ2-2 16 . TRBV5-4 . CASSLARDTRTGELFF TGTGCCAGCAGCTTGGCCAGGGACACCCGCACCGGGGAGCTGTTTTTT
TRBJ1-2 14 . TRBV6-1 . CASSEIAINYGYTF TGTGCCAGCAGTGAAATAGCGATTAACTATGGCTACACCTTC
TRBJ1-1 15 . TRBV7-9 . CASSLGSGRGTEAFF TGTGCCAGCAGCTTAGGGTCAGGGAGGGGCACTGAAGCTTTCTTT
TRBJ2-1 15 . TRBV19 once CASSIRPEGYNEQFF TGTGCCAGTAGTATCCGGCCCGAGGGATACAATGAGCAGTTCTTC
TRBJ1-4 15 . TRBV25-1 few CASTSTTFLPEKLFF TGTGCCAGCACTTCGACGACATTCCTTCCCGAAAAACTGTTTTTT
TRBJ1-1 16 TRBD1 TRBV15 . CATSRGRDSLNTEAFF TGTGCCACCAGCAGAGGAAGGGACAGCTTGAACACTGAAGCTTTCTTT
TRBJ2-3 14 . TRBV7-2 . CASSWGGPTDTQYF TGTGCCAGCAGCTGGGGGGGGCCCACAGATACGCAGTATTTT
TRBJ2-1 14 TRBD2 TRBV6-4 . CASSGLAGGNEQFF TGTGCCAGCAGTGGACTAGCGGGGGGGAATGAGCAGTTCTTC
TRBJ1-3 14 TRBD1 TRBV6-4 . CAGEDRDAGNTIYF TGTGCCGGCGAGGACAGGGACGCTGGAAACACCATATATTTT
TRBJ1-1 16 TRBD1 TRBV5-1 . CASSLRQGSMNTEAFF TGCGCCAGCAGCTTAAGACAGGGGTCTATGAACACTGAAGCTTTCTTT
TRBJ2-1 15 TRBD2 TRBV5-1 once CASSLTSGRAVEQFF TGCGCCAGCAGCCTTACTAGCGGGAGGGCCGTTGAGCAGTTCTTC